Sequencing of this T cell receptor (beta chain) was carried out in a study of OX40 agonist ivuxolimab in advanced cancers. The CDR3 length is 13 residues. Deletions cut 0 bases from V and 9 bases from J, with 11 bases between. CDR1 and CDR2 (germline): LGHNA, YSLEER. The assay was immunoSEQ multiplex PCR, and TCRdb's table has in-frame clones only and misses some. The sample carries more than 55,000 clones, about four fifths recorded once. Sequenced here: CD4+ or CD8+ T cells sorted from blood, sampled in a trial of the OX40 agonist ivuxolimab. The chain couples TRBV4-3 to TRBJ1-1, with D perhaps matching TRBD1 (5 bases). This clonotype was sampled from an adult with an advanced solid tumor such as melanoma, head and neck, liver or kidney cancer. CDR3 nucleotide sequence: TGCGCCAGCAGCCAAGATGGGACGGGAAAAGCTTTCTTT. It encodes CASSQDGTGKAFF.